The entry that follows covers one T cell receptor (beta chain) sequence. Treatment here: oral pan-JAK inhibitor, 5-10 mg twice daily. Reverse transcribed after extraction, RNA yielded cDNA as the sequencing template. Only in-frame clones appear in the TCRdb table, and some are missing; sequencing was by immunoSEQ multiplex PCR. The sample consists of roughly 200,000 clones, 35% to 40% of them appearing once. This sample was included in a study of CD8+ T cells in alopecia areata. Study at large: People stayed on tofacitinib for 6 to 18 months, then stopped the drug for 6 months.

The TCR was taken from a human donor with alopecia areata. The sample was CD4+ T cells sorted from blood, taken between weeks 30 and 35, from a patient treated with tofacitinib.

The CDR3 region has the DNA TGTGCCATCAGTCCCGGGGCCAGCGGTGGGACCCAGTACTTC. Translation: CAISPGASGGTQYF. The gene calls are TRBV10-3 and TRBJ2-5; D assignment may be TRBD1 or TRBD2 (5 bases each). The CDR3 is 14 amino acids. CDR1 and CDR2 (germline): ENHRY, SYGVKD. The ends were cut back, 5 bases at V and 7 bases at J, with 17 bases in the middle.